The source of this TCR beta chain is a study of somatic mutations in cytotoxic T cells in rheumatoid arthritis. The repertoire was sequenced with immunoSEQ multiplex PCR; TCRdb's copy has only in-frame clones and lacks some. The table records 8,000 or so clones, over 75% of them present only once. The CDR3 extends over 17 amino acids. Germline V gene data show CDR1 as SGDLS and CDR2 as YYNGEE. With V trimmed by 3 bases and J by 4 bases, 13 bases remained unmatched. The receptor comes from a woman aged 65 to 85 with rheumatoid arthritis. The chain recombines TRBV9 with TRBJ2-5; TRBD2 matches 9 bases. The sequenced sample consisted of CD8+ T cells sorted from blood. The CDR3 region has the DNA TGTGCCAGCAGCGGTCGTTTTAGCGGGAGCGAAAGAGAGACCCAGTACTTC. It specifies CASSGRFSGSERETQYF.